Listed below are T cell receptor beta chains from one sample, sequenced in a study of blood T cell repertoires in COVID-19. Using immunoSEQ multiplex PCR, the repertoire was profiled, and TCRdb retains in-frame clones only, with some absent. Altogether about 62,000 clones are present, around 89% being singletons, with the ten largest covering 1% to 1.5%. Sequenced input: peripheral blood. Receptors originate from a woman between 55 and 75 years old with acute or convalescent COVID-19. Each CDR3 is given with its conserved first and last residue. Each record gives: CDR3 length, J gene, V gene, clone size, D gene, CDR3 protein, CDR3 DNA. The D gene is left open where the match is weak. Rows give clone size only sometimes, using once, few, many, or a class for an expanded clone.

>13|TRBJ1-2|TRBV27|few|TRBD1
CASRRTGDYGYTF
TGTGCCAGCAGAAGGACAGGGGACTATGGCTACACCTTC
>14|TRBJ2-3|TRBV9|once|NA
CASSVAGSTDTQYF
TGTGCCAGCAGCGTAGCCGGTAGCACAGATACGCAGTATTTT
>13|TRBJ2-3|TRBV6-4|once|NA
CASSDSGGDTQYF
TGTGCCAGCAGTGACTCGGGAGGAGATACGCAGTATTTT
>15|TRBJ1-4|TRBV28|NA|NA
CASSLVGRPNEKLFF
TGTGCCAGCAGTTTGGTGGGGCGACCTAATGAAAAACTGTTTTTT
>14|TRBJ1-2|TRBV23-1|NA|NA
CASSQSWRSYGYTF
TGCGCCAGCAGTCAATCATGGCGGTCCTATGGCTACACCTTC
>13|TRBJ1-5|TRBV5-8|NA|NA
CASSLEPSGPQHF
TGTGCCAGCAGCTTGGAACCCTCGGGGCCCCAGCATTTT
>15|TRBJ2-1|TRBV11-2|NA|TRBD2
CASSLVSRGGVEQFF
TGTGCCAGCAGCTTAGTATCACGGGGGGGCGTTGAGCAGTTCTTC
>13|TRBJ1-2|TRBV6-5|NA|NA
CASSYEGNYGYTF
TGTGCCAGCAGTTACGAGGGAAACTATGGCTACACCTTC
>14|TRBJ1-4|TRBV5-4|NA|NA
CASSQGVDNEKLFF
TGTGCCAGCAGCCAGGGTGTCGATAATGAAAAACTGTTTTTT
>13|TRBJ1-6|TRBV5-1|NA|NA
CASSLDGYSPLHF
TGCGCCAGCAGCTTGGACGGGTATTCACCCCTCCACTTT
>18|TRBJ2-5|TRBV7-7|NA|TRBD2
CASSSGGLAGGVGETQYF
TGTGCCAGCAGCTCCGGAGGACTAGCGGGAGGGGTGGGAGAGACCCAGTACTTC
>13|TRBJ1-2|TRBV19|NA|NA
CASSIFYNYGYTF
TGTGCCAGTAGTATATTTTATAACTATGGCTACACCTTC
>17|TRBJ2-5|TRBV3-1/TRBV3-2|once|TRBD1
CASSQEAWGTGRETQYF
TGTGCCAGCAGCCAAGAGGCGTGGGGGACAGGGCGCGAGACCCAGTACTTC
>14|TRBJ1-1|TRBV5-1|once|NA
CASSLGQSNTEAFF
TGCGCCAGCAGCTTGGGACAGTCGAACACTGAAGCTTTCTTT
>13|TRBJ1-1|TRBV11-1|NA|NA
CASSLSWNTEAFF
TGTGCCAGCAGCTTATCCTGGAACACTGAAGCTTTCTTT
>13|TRBJ1-6|TRBV6-5|NA|NA
CASSNGPNSPLHF
TGTGCCAGCAGTAATGGGCCTAATTCACCCCTCCACTTT